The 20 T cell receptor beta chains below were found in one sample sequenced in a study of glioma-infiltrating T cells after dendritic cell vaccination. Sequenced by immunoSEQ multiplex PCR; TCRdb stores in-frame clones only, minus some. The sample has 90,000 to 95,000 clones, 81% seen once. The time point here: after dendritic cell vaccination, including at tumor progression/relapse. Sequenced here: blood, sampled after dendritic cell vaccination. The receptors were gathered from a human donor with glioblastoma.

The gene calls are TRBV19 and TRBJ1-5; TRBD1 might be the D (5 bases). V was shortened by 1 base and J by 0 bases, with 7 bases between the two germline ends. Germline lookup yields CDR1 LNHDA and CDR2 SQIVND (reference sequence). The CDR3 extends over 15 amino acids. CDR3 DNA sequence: TGTGCCAGTAGTATAGGGACATCTAGCAATCAGCCCCAGCATTTT. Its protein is CASSIGTSSNQPQHF.

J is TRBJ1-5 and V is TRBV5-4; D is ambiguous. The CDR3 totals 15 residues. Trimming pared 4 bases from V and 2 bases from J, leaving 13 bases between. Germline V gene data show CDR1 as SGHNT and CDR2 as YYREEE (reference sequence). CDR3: CASSPNPQGNQPQHF. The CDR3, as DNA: TGTGCCAGCAGCCCGAACCCCCAGGGCAATCAGCCCCAGCATTTT.

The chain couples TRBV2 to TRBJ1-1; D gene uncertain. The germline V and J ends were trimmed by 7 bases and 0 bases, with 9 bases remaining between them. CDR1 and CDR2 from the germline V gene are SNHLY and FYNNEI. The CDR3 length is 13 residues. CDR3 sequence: CASNTVMNTEAFF. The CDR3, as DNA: TGTGCCAGCAATACAGTGATGAACACTGAAGCTTTCTTT.

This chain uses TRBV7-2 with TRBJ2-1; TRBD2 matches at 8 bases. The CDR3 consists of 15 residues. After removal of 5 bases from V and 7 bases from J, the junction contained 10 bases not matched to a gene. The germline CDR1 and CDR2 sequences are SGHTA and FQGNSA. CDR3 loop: CASSPGGRAKNEQFF. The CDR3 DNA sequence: TGTGCCAGCAGCCCGGGAGGGAGGGCCAAAAATGAGCAGTTCTTC.

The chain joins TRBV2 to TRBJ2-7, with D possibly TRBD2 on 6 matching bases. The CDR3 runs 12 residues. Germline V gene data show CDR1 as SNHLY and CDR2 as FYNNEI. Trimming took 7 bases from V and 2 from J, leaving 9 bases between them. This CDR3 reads CASMGEAYEQYF. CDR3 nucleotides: TGTGCCAGCATGGGGGAGGCCTACGAGCAGTACTTC. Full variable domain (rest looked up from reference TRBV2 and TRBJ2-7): EPEVTQTPSHQVTQMGQEVILRCVPISNHLYFYWYRQILGQKVEFLVSFYNNEISEKSEIFDDQFSVERPDGSNFTLKIRSTKLEDSAMYFCASMGEAYEQYFGPGTRLTVT.

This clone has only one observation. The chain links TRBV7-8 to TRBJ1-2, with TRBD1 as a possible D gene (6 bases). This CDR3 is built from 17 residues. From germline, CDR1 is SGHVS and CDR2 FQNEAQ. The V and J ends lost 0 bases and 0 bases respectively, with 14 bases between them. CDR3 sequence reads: CASSLARDKKTNYGYTF. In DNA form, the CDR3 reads TGTGCCAGCAGCTTAGCCAGGGACAAGAAGACTAACTATGGCTACACCTTC.

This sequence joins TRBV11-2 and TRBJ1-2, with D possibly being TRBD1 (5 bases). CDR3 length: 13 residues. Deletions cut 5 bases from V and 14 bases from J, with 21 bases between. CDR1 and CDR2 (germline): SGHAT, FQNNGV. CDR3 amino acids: CASSRALGQGGTF. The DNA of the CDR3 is TGTGCCAGCAGCCGCGCCCTGGGTCAGGGTGGGACCTTC.

The CDR3 nucleotides are TGTGCCAGCAGTGAAGGGGGGGGGCGCTTCGTGGACGAGCAGTACTTC. Residues: CASSEGGGRFVDEQYF. This chain links TRBV6-1 with TRBJ2-7, with D possibly matching TRBD2 (7 bases). V was shortened by 1 base and J by 5 bases, with 18 bases between the two germline ends. CDR3 length: 16 residues. The germline CDR1 and CDR2 sequences are MNHNS and SASEGT.

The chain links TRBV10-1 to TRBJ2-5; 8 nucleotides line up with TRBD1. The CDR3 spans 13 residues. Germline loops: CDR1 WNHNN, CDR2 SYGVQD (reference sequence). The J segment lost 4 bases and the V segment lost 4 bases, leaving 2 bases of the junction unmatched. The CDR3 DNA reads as TGCGCCAGCAGTGCAACAGGGGGAGAGACCCAGTACTTC. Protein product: CASSATGGETQYF.

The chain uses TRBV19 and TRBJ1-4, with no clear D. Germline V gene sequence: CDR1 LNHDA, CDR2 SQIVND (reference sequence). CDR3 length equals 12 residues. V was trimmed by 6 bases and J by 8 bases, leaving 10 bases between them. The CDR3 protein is CASRFGREKLFF. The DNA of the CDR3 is TGTGCCAGTAGGTTCGGCAGGGAAAAACTGTTTTTT.

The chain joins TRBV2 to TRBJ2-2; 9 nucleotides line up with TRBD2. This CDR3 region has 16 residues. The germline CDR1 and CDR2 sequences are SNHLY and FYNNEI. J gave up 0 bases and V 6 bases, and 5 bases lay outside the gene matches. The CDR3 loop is CASSPERGANTGELFF. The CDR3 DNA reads TGTGCCAGCAGCCCTGAGCGGGGGGCGAACACCGGGGAGCTGTTTTTT.

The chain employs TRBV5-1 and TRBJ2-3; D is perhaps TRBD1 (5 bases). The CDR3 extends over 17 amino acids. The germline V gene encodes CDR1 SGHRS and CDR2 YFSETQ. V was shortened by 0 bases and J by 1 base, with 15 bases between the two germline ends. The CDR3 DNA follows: TGCGCCAGCAGCTTGGATCTTGCGGCAGGGCGCACAGATACGCAGTATTTT. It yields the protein CASSLDLAAGRTDTQYF.

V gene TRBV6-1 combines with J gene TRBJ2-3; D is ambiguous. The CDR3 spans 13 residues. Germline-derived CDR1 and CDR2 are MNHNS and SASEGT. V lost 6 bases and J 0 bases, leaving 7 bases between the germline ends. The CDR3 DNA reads TGTGCCAGCAGACTCGAAAGCACAGATACGCAGTATTTT. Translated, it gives CASRLESTDTQYF.

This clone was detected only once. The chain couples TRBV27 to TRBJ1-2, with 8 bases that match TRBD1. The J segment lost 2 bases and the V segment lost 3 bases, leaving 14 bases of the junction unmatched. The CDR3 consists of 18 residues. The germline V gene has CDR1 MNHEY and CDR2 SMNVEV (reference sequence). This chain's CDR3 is CASSFATNLDRANYGYTF. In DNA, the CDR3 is TGTGCCAGCAGTTTTGCGACTAATCTGGACAGGGCCAACTATGGCTACACCTTC.

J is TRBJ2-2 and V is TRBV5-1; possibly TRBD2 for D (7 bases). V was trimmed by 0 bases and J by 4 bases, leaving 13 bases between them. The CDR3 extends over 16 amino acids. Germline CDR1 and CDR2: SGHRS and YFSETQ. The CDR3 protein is CASSLDGGPSTGELFF. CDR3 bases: TGCGCCAGCAGCTTGGACGGGGGGCCTAGCACCGGGGAGCTGTTTTTT.

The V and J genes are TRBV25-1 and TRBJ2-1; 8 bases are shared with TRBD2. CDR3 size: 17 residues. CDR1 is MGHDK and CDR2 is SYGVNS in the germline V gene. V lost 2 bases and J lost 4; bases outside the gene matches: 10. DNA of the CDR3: TGTGCCAGCAGTGAAATAAACACGGGGGGGGGATACAATGAGCAGTTCTTC. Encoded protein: CASSEINTGGGYNEQFF.

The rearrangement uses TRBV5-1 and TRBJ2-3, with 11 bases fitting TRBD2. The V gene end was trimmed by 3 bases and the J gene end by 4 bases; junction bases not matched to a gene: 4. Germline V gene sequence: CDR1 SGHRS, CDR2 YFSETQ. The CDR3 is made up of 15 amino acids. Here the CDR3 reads CASSYFSGGADTQYF. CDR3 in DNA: TGCGCCAGCAGCTACTTTAGCGGGGGGGCAGATACGCAGTATTTT.

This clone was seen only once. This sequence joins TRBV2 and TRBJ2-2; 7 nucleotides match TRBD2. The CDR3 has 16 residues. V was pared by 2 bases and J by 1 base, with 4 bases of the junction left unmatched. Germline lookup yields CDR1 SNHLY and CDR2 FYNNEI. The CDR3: CASSELGGGNTGELFF. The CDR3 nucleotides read TGTGCCAGCAGTGAACTCGGCGGGGGGAACACCGGGGAGCTGTTTTTT.

DNA of the CDR3: TGTGCCAGCAGCCAAACCACAGGACCCACTCAGCCCCAGCATTTT. Translated, it gives CASSQTTGPTQPQHF. The rearrangement joins TRBV4-2 to TRBJ1-5; D possibly corresponds to TRBD1 (5 bases). CDR3 length equals 15 residues. Germline V lookup: CDR1 LGHNA, CDR2 YNFKEQ. V was clipped by 2 bases and J by 6 bases, with 14 bases between them.

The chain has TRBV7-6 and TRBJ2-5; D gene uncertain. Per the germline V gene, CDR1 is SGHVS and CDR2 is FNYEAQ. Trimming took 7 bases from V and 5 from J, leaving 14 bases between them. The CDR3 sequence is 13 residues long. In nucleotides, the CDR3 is TGTGCCAGCACCCCAGCCGTCGGGGAGACCCAGTACTTC. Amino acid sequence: CASTPAVGETQYF.